This TCR beta chain emerged from a study of response to subunit inactivated influenza vaccine. CDR1 and CDR2 from the germline V gene are LGHNA and YNFKEQ. With 3 bases removed from V and 6 bases from J, the gap between germline ends came to 16 bases. The CDR3 length is 15 residues. TCRdb recomputed calls from the RT-PCR reads with MiXCR, one row per CDR3 protein. In the table there are 490,000 or so distinct CDR3 sequences, 7.6% of which are singletons. A few counts support this clonotype. This specimen was PBMCs from blood, taken 23 months after vaccination. This chain joins TRBV4-2 and TRBJ2-3, with D possibly matching TRBD2 (6 bases). This sequence originates from a man aged 50 to 75 who received an inactivated influenza vaccine. In nucleotides, the CDR3 is TGTGCCAGCAGCCAGACGGGGGTTCGCGGGGATACGCAGTATTTT. It encodes CASSQTGVRGDTQYF.